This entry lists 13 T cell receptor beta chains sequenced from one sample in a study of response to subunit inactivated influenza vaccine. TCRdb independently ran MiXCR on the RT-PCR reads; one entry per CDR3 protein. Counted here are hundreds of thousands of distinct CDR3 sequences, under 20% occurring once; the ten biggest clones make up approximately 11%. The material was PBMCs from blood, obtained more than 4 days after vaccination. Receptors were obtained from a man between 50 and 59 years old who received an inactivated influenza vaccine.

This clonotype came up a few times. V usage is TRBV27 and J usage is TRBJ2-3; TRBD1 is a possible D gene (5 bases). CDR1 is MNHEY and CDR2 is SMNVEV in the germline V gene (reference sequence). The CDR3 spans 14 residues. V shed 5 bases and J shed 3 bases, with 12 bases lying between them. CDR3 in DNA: TGTGCCAGCAGTGGTAGGGGTTGGACAGATACGCAGTATTTT. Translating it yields CASSGRGWTDTQYF.

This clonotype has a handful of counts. In nucleotides, the CDR3 is TGTGCCAGCAGTCGACTATACAATGAGCAGTTCTTC. This gives the protein CASSRLYNEQFF. The chain is built from TRBV6-2 or TRBV6-3 and TRBJ2-1; TRBD2 might be the D (5 bases). The CDR3 consists of 12 residues. V was cut by 5 bases and J by 4 bases, with 6 bases left in between. Per germline, CDR1 MNHEY and CDR2 SVGEGT.

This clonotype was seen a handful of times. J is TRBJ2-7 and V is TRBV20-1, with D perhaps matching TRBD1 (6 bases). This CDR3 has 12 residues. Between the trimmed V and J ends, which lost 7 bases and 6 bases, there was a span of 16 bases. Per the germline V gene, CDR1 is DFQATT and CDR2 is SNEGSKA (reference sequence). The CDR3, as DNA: TGCAGTGTTGGTAACAGGGCTGGCGAGCAGTACTTC. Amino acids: CSVGNRAGEQYF.

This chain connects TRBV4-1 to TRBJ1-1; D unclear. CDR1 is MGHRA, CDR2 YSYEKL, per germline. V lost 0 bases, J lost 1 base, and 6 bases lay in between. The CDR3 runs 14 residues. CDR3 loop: CASSQDTKNTEAFF. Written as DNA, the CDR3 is TGCGCCAGCAGCCAAGATACGAAGAACACTGAAGCTTTCTTT.

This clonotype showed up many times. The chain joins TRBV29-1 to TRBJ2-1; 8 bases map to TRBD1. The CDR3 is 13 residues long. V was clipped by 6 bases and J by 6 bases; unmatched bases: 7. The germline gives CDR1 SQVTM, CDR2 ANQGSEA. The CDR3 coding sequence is TGCAGCGTCGCGCGGGACAGGATCAATGAGCAGTTCTTC. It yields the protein CSVARDRINEQFF.

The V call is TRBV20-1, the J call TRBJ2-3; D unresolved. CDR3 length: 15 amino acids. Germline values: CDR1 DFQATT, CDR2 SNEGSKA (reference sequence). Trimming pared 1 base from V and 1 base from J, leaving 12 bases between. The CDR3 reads CSARVGRRRTDTQYF. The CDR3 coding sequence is TGCAGTGCTAGAGTAGGACGGCGACGCACAGATACGCAGTATTTT.

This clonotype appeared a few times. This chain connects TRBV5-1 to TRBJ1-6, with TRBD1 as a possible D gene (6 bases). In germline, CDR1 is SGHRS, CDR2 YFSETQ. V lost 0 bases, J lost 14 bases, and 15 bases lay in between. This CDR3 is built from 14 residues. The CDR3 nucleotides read TGCGCCAGCAGCTTGGAACAGGGACCCCGATCCCTCCACTTT. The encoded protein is CASSLEQGPRSLHF.

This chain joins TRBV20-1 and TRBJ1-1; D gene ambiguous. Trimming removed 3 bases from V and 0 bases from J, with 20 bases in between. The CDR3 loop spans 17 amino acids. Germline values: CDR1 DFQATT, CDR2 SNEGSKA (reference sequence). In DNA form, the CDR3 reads TGCAGTGCTAGTCTGGGCACGGGAATCCACATGAACACTGAAGCTTTCTTT. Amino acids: CSASLGTGIHMNTEAFF.

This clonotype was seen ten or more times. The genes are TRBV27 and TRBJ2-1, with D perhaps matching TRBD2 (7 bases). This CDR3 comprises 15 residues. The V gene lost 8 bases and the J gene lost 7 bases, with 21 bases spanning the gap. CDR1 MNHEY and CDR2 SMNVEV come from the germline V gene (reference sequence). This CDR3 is CASWDLLGGGNEQFF. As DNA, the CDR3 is TGTGCCAGCTGGGACCTACTAGGGGGAGGGAATGAGCAGTTCTTC.

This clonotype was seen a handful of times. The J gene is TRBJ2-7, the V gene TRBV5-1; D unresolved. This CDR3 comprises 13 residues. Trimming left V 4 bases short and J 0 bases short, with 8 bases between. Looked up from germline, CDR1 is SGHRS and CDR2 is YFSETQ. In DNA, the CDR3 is TGCGCCAGCAGCCCAGACATCTCCTACGAGCAGTACTTC. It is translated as CASSPDISYEQYF.

CDR3 loop: CATSDTGTGGGYTF. CDR3 DNA: TGTGCCACCAGTGATACCGGGACAGGTGGAGGCTACACCTTC. J is TRBJ1-2 and V is TRBV24-1; 8 bases map to TRBD1. The ends lost 3 bases at V and 8 bases at J; junction bases unmatched: 7. CDR1 is KGHDR and CDR2 is SFDVKD in the germline V gene. The CDR3 is 14 amino acids.

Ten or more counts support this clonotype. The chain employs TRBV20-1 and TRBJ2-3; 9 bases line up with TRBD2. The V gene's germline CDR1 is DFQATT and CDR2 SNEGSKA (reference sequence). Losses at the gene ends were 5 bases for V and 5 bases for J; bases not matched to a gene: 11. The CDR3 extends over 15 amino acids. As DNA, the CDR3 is TGCAGTGCTCCGCGGCGGGAGGGCCGGGGAGATACGCAGTATTTT. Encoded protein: CSAPRREGRGDTQYF.

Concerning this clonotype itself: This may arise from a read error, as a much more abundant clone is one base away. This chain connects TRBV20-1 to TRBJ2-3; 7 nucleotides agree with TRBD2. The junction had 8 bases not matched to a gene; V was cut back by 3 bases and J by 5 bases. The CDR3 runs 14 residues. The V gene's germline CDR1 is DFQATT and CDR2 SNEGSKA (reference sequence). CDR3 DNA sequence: TGCAGTGCTAGGGAAGCGGGATGGAGAGATACGCAGTATTTT. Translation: CSAREAGWRDTQYF.